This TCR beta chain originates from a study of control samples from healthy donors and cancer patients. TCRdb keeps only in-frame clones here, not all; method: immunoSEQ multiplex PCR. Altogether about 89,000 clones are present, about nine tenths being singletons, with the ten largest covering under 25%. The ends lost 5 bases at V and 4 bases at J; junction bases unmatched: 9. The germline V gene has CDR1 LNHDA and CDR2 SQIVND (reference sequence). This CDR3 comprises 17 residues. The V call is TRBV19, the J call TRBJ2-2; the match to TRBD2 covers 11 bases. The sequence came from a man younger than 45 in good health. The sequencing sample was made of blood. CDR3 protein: CASSYGLAGGGTGELFF. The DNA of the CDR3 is TGTGCCAGTAGTTACGGGCTAGCGGGGGGAGGCACCGGGGAGCTGTTTTTT. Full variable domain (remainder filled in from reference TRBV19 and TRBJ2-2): DGGITQSPKYLFRKEGQNVTLSCEQNLNHDAMYWYRQDPGQGLRLIYYSQIVNDFQKGDIAEGYSVSREKKESFPLTVTSAQKNPTAFYLCASSYGLAGGGTGELFFGEGSRLTVL.